The present T cell receptor beta chain was sequenced within a study of T-cell reconstitution after alpha-beta-depleted transplantation in children. Study-level results: Expanded clones from the graft, numbering several hundred, reportedly supplied alpha-beta T cells about two months after transplant. High day-60 TCRbeta diversity in some patients came from surviving recipient T cells and thymic progenitors. T-cell counts and diversity were attributed mostly to newly produced T cells one year after transplant.

Preparation of the TCRbeta library was carried out with unique molecular identifiers. MiXCR, run by TCRdb on the PCR reads, gives a single entry per CDR3 protein. This sample has 65,000 to 85,000 distinct CDR3 sequences, with approximately 10% found just once. CDR3 length equals 14 residues. The V and J ends lost 5 bases and 12 bases respectively, with 20 bases between them. Germline CDR1 SGHTA, CDR2 FQGNSA. This clonotype showed up many times. What it binds is unknown. The rearrangement links TRBV7-2 to TRBJ2-1, with a weak D call TRBD1 (6 bases). The specimen was PBMCs, collected before TCRalphabeta/CD19-depleted stem cell transplant. The TCR originated in a boy aged 5-17 years with acute myeloid leukemia, due to receive a stem cell transplant. The CDR3 is CASSRGGGSRGQFF. For the CDR3, the DNA is TGTGCCAGCAGCCGGGGTGGGGGCAGTAGAGGGCAGTTCTTC.